These 20 T cell receptor beta chains share one sample of origin, sequenced in a study of T-cell memory formation after mild COVID-19. TCRdb analysed the 5' RACE reads with MiXCR anew, one entry per CDR3 protein. The profile covers around 300,000 distinct CDR3 sequences, with roughly 8.2% appearing a single time and about 20% taken by the ten largest. The source material was PBMCs or a T cell subset sorted from them (not recorded which). The receptors come from a man between 18 and 29 years old who had mild COVID-19 (a few samples of this study predate the infection). Cell type and time point are not known.

This clonotype showed up many times. Written as DNA, the CDR3 is TGTGCCAGCAGCTTAAGACAGGGGGCCTATGAGCAGTTCTTC. Encoded protein: CASSLRQGAYEQFF. V is TRBV7-6 and J is TRBJ2-1, with TRBD1 matching over 10 bases. CDR1 and CDR2 (germline): SGHVS, FNYEAQ. With V trimmed by 2 bases and J by 8 bases, 3 bases remained unmatched. The CDR3 is made up of 14 amino acids. Using reference TRBV7-6 and TRBJ2-1 for the parts outside the CDR3, the full variable domain is GAGVSQSPRYKVTKRGQDVALRCDPISGHVSLYWYRQALGQGPEFLTYFNYEAQQDKSGLPNDRFSAERPEGSISTLTIQRTEQRDSAMYRCASSLRQGAYEQFFGPGTRLTVL.

This chain joins TRBV4-3 and TRBJ1-2, with 8 bases that match TRBD1. V lost 3 bases and J lost 3; bases outside the gene matches: 6. CDR3 length equals 15 residues. Germline V CDR1 and CDR2: LGHNA, YSLEER. The CDR3: CASSHGQGRDYGYTF. CDR3 nucleotides: TGCGCCAGCAGCCACGGACAGGGACGGGACTATGGCTACACCTTC.

This clonotype has only a few counts. The genes are TRBV3-1 and TRBJ1-2, with a tentative D call TRBD1 (5 bases). The CDR3 totals 11 residues. V was pared by 0 bases and J by 11 bases, with 7 bases between. Germline V gives CDR1 LGHDT, CDR2 YNNKEL (reference sequence). CDR3 bases: TGTGCCAGCAGCCAAGAGGGGGAGTACACCTTC. This translates into CASSQEGEYTF.

The V gene is TRBV6-5, the J gene TRBJ2-7; 9 nucleotides align to TRBD2. CDR1 is MNHEY and CDR2 is SVGAGI in the germline V gene. V trimming: 0 bases; J trimming: 7 bases; junction bases outside the gene matches: 7. The CDR3 covers 15 residues. CDR3 protein: CASSYSPSGVREQYF. In DNA, the CDR3 is TGTGCCAGCAGTTACTCTCCTAGCGGGGTTCGGGAGCAGTACTTC.

The chain carries TRBV5-1 and TRBJ1-1, with TRBD1 matching 8 bases. The V gene's germline CDR1 is SGHRS and CDR2 YFSETQ. The CDR3 has 16 amino acids. The J segment lost 4 bases and the V segment lost 4 bases, leaving 12 bases of the junction unmatched. CDR3 nucleotides: TGCGCCAGCAGCAGTATTCCAGGGGGCCTCAGCACTGAAGCTTTCTTT. The encoded protein is CASSSIPGGLSTEAFF.

This clonotype was found a few times. The chain uses TRBV20-1 and TRBJ1-3, with D possibly being TRBD1 (5 bases). V was shortened by 4 bases and J by 0 bases, with 13 bases between the two germline ends. The germline gives CDR1 DFQATT, CDR2 SNEGSKA (reference sequence). This CDR3 is 15 amino acids long. The CDR3 DNA reads TGCAGTGCTAACCAGGACACCTACTCTGGAAACACCATATATTTT. Translation: CSANQDTYSGNTIYF.

This clonotype was counted only a few times. The J gene is TRBJ1-1, the V gene TRBV5-1; perhaps TRBD1 as D (5 bases). Germline CDR1 SGHRS, CDR2 YFSETQ. The CDR3 length is 15 residues. V was trimmed by 4 bases and J by 1 base, leaving 14 bases between them. CDR3 region: CASSQDTNKNTEAFF. The DNA for the CDR3 is TGCGCCAGCAGCCAGGACACCAACAAGAACACTGAAGCTTTCTTT.

The DNA for the CDR3 is TGCAGCGTCCCCCTTGGAACCGGGGAGCTGTTTTTT. Residues: CSVPLGTGELFF. V is TRBV29-1 and J is TRBJ2-2, with D uncertain. There are 12 residues in the CDR3. Trimming stripped 6 bases from V and 5 bases from J, with 10 bases between. Looked up from germline, CDR1 is SQVTM and CDR2 is ANQGSEA.

Ten or more counts support this clonotype. J is TRBJ2-1 and V is TRBV5-5; D might be TRBD2 (6 bases). V lost 0 bases and J lost 5, with 18 bases in between. CDR1 SGHKS and CDR2 YYEKEE come from the germline V gene (reference sequence). The CDR3 is made up of 17 amino acids. The CDR3 here is CASSLGSAGYDNNEQFF. DNA of the CDR3: TGTGCCAGCAGCTTGGGATCTGCGGGGTATGACAACAATGAGCAGTTCTTC.

This clonotype has a handful of counts. V gene TRBV9 combines with J gene TRBJ2-5; D might be TRBD1 or TRBD2, each matching 5 bases. V was trimmed by 0 bases and J by 6 bases, leaving 15 bases between them. CDR3 length equals 15 residues. The germline V gene encodes CDR1 SGDLS and CDR2 YYNGEE. CDR3 region: CASSVGGAVGQTQYF. The CDR3 nucleotides are TGTGCCAGCAGCGTAGGAGGGGCCGTCGGACAGACCCAGTACTTC.

This clonotype was seen a few times. V gene TRBV5-1 combines with J gene TRBJ2-3, with TRBD2 matching over 16 bases. The germline CDR1 and CDR2 sequences are SGHRS and YFSETQ. Trimming cost V 4 bases and J 6 bases; bases outside gene matches: 11. This CDR3 has 18 residues. CDR3 sequence (DNA): TGCGCCAGCAGCGCCGGGACTAGCGGGGGGGCCGGAACGGATACGCAGTATTTT. It codes for CASSAGTSGGAGTDTQYF.

This clonotype was seen a handful of times. The CDR3 loop is CASSLDTGGSGELFF. The CDR3 DNA is TGCGCCAGCAGCTTGGATACGGGCGGGTCCGGGGAGCTGTTTTTT. The chain has TRBV5-1 and TRBJ2-2; weak D call: TRBD2 (5 bases). CDR3 length: 15 residues. Trimming took off 0 bases at V and 6 bases at J, with 12 bases between the two ends. From germline, CDR1 is SGHRS and CDR2 YFSETQ. Complete variable domain (other parts from reference TRBV5-1 and TRBJ2-2): KAGVTQTPRYLIKTRGQQVTLSCSPISGHRSVSWYQQTPGQGLQFLFEYFSETQRNKGNFPGRFSGRQFSNSRSEMNVSTLELGDSALYLCASSLDTGGSGELFFGEGSRLTVL.

This clonotype has just a few counts. The CDR3: CASSLTGGTSPLHF. The CDR3 DNA reads TGTGCCAGCAGTCTGACAGGGGGGACGTCACCCCTCCACTTT. The chain is built from TRBV6-5 and TRBJ1-6; 9 positions match TRBD1. Germline V lookup: CDR1 MNHEY, CDR2 SVGAGI. The V segment lost 5 bases and the J segment 10 bases; nucleotides outside the gene matches: 6. CDR3 size: 14 residues.

This clonotype was found a few times. V and J are TRBV5-6 and TRBJ2-6; possible D gene TRBD2, 6 bases. The CDR3 loop spans 16 amino acids. V was shortened by 4 bases and J by 0 bases, with 11 bases between the two germline ends. CDR1 is SGHDT and CDR2 is YYEEEE in the germline V gene. The CDR3 sequence: CASSRGLNSGANVLTF. DNA for the CDR3: TGTGCCAGCAGCCGGGGGTTGAACTCTGGGGCCAACGTCCTGACTTTC.

This clonotype was detected a few times. This chain uses TRBV5-1 with TRBJ1-2, with 7 bases that match TRBD1. V trimming: 3 bases; J trimming: 4 bases; junction bases outside the gene matches: 12. The CDR3 extends over 16 amino acids. Per the germline V gene, CDR1 is SGHRS and CDR2 is YFSETQ. Written as DNA, the CDR3 is TGCGCCAGCAGCTCCGCCGGGACAGCAAGTATCTATGGCTACACCTTC. It codes for CASSSAGTASIYGYTF.

This clonotype came up once. A junction end diverges from the germline sequence, so it may reflect a read error. The chain links TRBV18 to TRBJ2-7, with 7 bases matching TRBD1. Germline V lookup: CDR1 KGHSH, CDR2 LQKENI. There are 13 residues in the CDR3. In DNA form, the CDR3 reads TGTGACAGCTCACTCGGGACAGACTACGAGCAGTACTTC. It translates to CDSSLGTDYEQYF.

The table lists this clonotype with many counts. This chain joins TRBV10-3 and TRBJ1-1, with D perhaps matching TRBD1 (5 bases). CDR3 length: 15 residues. From germline, CDR1 is ENHRY and CDR2 SYGVKD. The ends were cut back, 0 bases at V and 5 bases at J, with 13 bases in the middle. The CDR3 loop is CAISESEGTWTEAFF. CDR3 DNA: TGTGCCATCAGTGAGTCCGAGGGGACCTGGACTGAAGCTTTCTTT.

The gene calls are TRBV4-3 and TRBJ1-2, with D uncertain. Germline V gene lookup returns CDR1 LGHNA and CDR2 YSLEER. Trimming took 1 base from V and 4 from J, leaving 16 bases between them. CDR3 length: 16 residues. CDR3 in DNA: TGCGCCAGCAGCCAAGGGGAGGGAAGAACCCCCTATGGCTACACCTTC. Protein: CASSQGEGRTPYGYTF.

The rearrangement uses TRBV6-2 or TRBV6-3 and TRBJ2-6, with 8 bases matching TRBD1. CDR1 is MNHEY, CDR2 SVGEGT, per germline. CDR3 length: 19 amino acids. Trimming at V came to 2 bases and at J to 0 bases, leaving 9 bases not matched to a gene. In DNA, the CDR3 is TGTGCCAGCAGTTACCGGCTCGGACAGGGCCTCTCTGGGGCCAACGTCCTGACTTTC. Residues: CASSYRLGQGLSGANVLTF.

This clonotype was found a few times. The V call is TRBV6-5, the J call TRBJ2-7; D could derive from TRBD1 or TRBD2 (7 bases each). CDR1 is MNHEY and CDR2 is SVGAGI in the germline V gene. V was trimmed by 2 bases and J by 3 bases, leaving 17 bases between them. There are 16 residues in the CDR3. The CDR3 spells CASSYAGDSFGYEQYF. DNA of the CDR3: TGTGCCAGCAGTTACGCGGGGGACAGTTTCGGCTACGAGCAGTACTTC.